This T cell receptor (beta chain) comes out of a study of blood T cell repertoires in COVID-19. Study-wide background: COVID-19 samples collected from the United States, Italy and Spain covered acute and convalescent phases. Sources were T cells, B-cell-depleted T cells, or PBMCs; the material itself was cDNA or gDNA.

Recruited during active infection, patients (from Seattle) were subsequently followed longitudinally. Trimming cost V 5 bases and J 9 bases; bases outside gene matches: 11. This CDR3 is 14 amino acids long. The germline gives CDR1 SGHAT, CDR2 FQNNGV. In the study's own analysis: Counts of nucleated cells, estimated from reference gene primer amplification, were obtained. Clones were sequenced by immunoSEQ multiplex PCR, and TCRdb holds only the in-frame ones, with some missing. The V and J calls and clone size are taken from that table; D and trimming were inferred from the DNA. The data show roughly 300,000 clones, roughly nine tenths seen once.

What was sequenced was peripheral blood. The origin of this receptor is a woman aged 25 to 45 with COVID-19, enrolled during active disease. The chain links TRBV11-2 to TRBJ2-5; TRBD1 aligns across 8 bases. DNA for the CDR3: TGTGCCAGCAGCCTTGGACAGGGACCGTTGTCCCAGTACTTC. It specifies CASSLGQGPLSQYF. Together with reference TRBV11-2 and TRBJ2-5, the CDR3 gives the full variable domain: EAGVAQSPRYKIIEKRQSVAFWCNPISGHATLYWYQQILGQGPKLLIQFQNNGVVDDSQLPKDRFSAERLKGVDSTLKIQPAKLEDSAVYLCASSLGQGPLSQYFGPGTRLLVL.